These 13 T cell receptor beta chains came from one sample sequenced in a study of post-analysis software for immune sequencing data. Unique molecular identifiers were present in the TCR beta cDNA libraries. Each CDR3 protein is one row after TCRdb ran MiXCR on the PCR reads. The sample holds under 200,000 distinct CDR3 sequences, 36% seen once. Sequencing was performed on blood, taken after autologous hematopoietic stem cell transplantation. The origin of the receptors is a girl between 5 and 17 years old with multiple sclerosis.

The table lists this clonotype with a few counts. The chain has TRBV7-9 and TRBJ2-5, with D unclear. The germline V gene encodes CDR1 SEHNR and CDR2 FQNEAQ (reference sequence). With 1 base removed from V and 4 bases from J, the gap between germline ends came to 4 bases. This CDR3 has 12 residues. The CDR3 is CASSLVSETQYF. The CDR3 coding sequence is TGTGCCAGCAGCTTAGTGTCAGAGACCCAGTACTTC.

The chain carries TRBV4-1 and TRBJ2-1; 7 bases line up with TRBD2. Germline V lookup: CDR1 MGHRA, CDR2 YSYEKL. J was trimmed by 8 bases and V by 4 bases; bases with no gene match: 11. The CDR3 covers 15 residues. The CDR3 bases are TGCGCCAGCAGCCCCGGACTAGTCGGAGAGGATGAGCAGTTCTTC. This translates into CASSPGLVGEDEQFF.

The J gene is TRBJ2-1, the V gene TRBV7-8; D is possibly TRBD2 (5 bases). Germline-derived CDR1 and CDR2 are SGHVS and FQNEAQ. The CDR3 extends over 13 amino acids. V gave up 5 bases and J gave up 2 bases, with 7 bases separating them. The CDR3 spells CASSLGTYNEQFF. The CDR3 nucleotides read TGTGCCAGCAGCCTCGGGACCTACAATGAGCAGTTCTTC.

This clonotype was recorded once. This chain uses TRBV27 with TRBJ1-2; 7 positions agree with TRBD1. With 8 bases clipped from V and 4 bases from J, the junction kept 13 bases outside the gene matches. Germline V gene data show CDR1 as MNHEY and CDR2 as SMNVEV (reference sequence). The length of the CDR3 is 15 residues. CDR3 residues: CASGKGQWNLYGYTF. For the CDR3, the DNA is TGTGCCAGCGGTAAGGGACAGTGGAACCTCTATGGCTACACCTTC.

The V gene is TRBV9, the J gene TRBJ2-1; D remains ambiguous. The V gene lost 6 bases and the J gene lost 6 bases, with 22 bases spanning the gap. This CDR3 region has 16 residues. Germline-derived CDR1 and CDR2 are SGDLS and YYNGEE. Here the CDR3 reads CASTKDGLRLSNEQFF. The CDR3 nucleotides read TGTGCCAGCACAAAAGATGGGCTCCGTCTATCCAATGAGCAGTTCTTC.

The J gene is TRBJ1-5, the V gene TRBV3-1; 7 nucleotides line up with TRBD1. The germline V gene encodes CDR1 LGHDT and CDR2 YNNKEL (reference sequence). The junction had 10 bases not matched to a gene; V was cut back by 6 bases and J by 5 bases. This CDR3 contains 15 residues. This chain's CDR3 is CASSQGGGVDQPQHF. The CDR3 DNA reads TGTGCCAGCAGTCAGGGGGGAGGGGTGGATCAGCCCCAGCATTTT.

The V gene is TRBV7-2, the J gene TRBJ2-7; no clear D. The CDR3 is 15 amino acids. Per the germline V gene, CDR1 is SGHTA and CDR2 is FQGNSA. V shed 5 bases and J shed 3 bases, with 17 bases lying between them. The CDR3 spells CASSTEVQRSYEQYF. CDR3 DNA: TGTGCCAGCAGCACCGAGGTCCAAAGGAGCTACGAGCAGTACTTC. Looking up the rest from reference TRBV7-2 and TRBJ2-7 gives the full variable domain: GAGVSQSPSNKVTEKGKDVELRCDPISGHTALYWYRQSLGQGLEFLIYFQGNSAPDKSGLPSDRFSAERTGGSVSTLTIQRTQQEDSAVYLCASSTEVQRSYEQYFGPGTRLTVT.

The gene calls are TRBV10-3 and TRBJ2-1; D is possibly TRBD1 or TRBD2 (7 bases each). Germline CDR1 and CDR2: ENHRY and SYGVKD. The CDR3 has 14 residues. Trimming took 8 bases from V and 8 from J, leaving 19 bases between them. Written as DNA, the CDR3 is TGTGCCATCCAAGGGAGGGGGCTCGGGGATGAGCAGTTCTTC. This encodes CAIQGRGLGDEQFF.

CDR3: CASSFGARETQYF. The DNA of the CDR3 is TGCGCCAGCAGCTTCGGGGCTCGAGAGACCCAGTACTTC. This sequence joins TRBV10-2 and TRBJ2-5; D possibly uses TRBD1 or TRBD2 (5 bases each). CDR1 is WSHSY, CDR2 SAAADI, per germline. Trimming pared 6 bases from V and 4 bases from J, leaving 12 bases between. The CDR3 totals 13 residues.

The gene calls are TRBV16 and TRBJ2-1; TRBD2 matches 10 bases. Germline CDR1 KGHSY, CDR2 FQNENV. Losses at the gene ends were 4 bases for V and 5 bases for J; bases not matched to a gene: 8. The CDR3 totals 16 residues. CDR3 nucleotide sequence: TGTGCCAGCAGCCCCAGGCTAGCGGGGGAACACAATGAGCAGTTCTTC. Amino acids: CASSPRLAGEHNEQFF.

This clonotype came up many times. The chain recombines TRBV6-2 or TRBV6-3 with TRBJ2-6; 8 nucleotides line up with TRBD1. The CDR3 is 16 residues long. Germline CDR1 reads MNHEY; CDR2 reads SVGEGT. Trimming took 8 bases from V and 0 from J; bases not matched to a gene: 6. The CDR3 coding sequence is TGTGCCAGCTCCCGGACAGGGAACTCTGGGGCCAACGTCCTGACTTTC. This encodes CASSRTGNSGANVLTF.

The chain uses TRBV20-1 and TRBJ2-5; 14 nucleotides line up with TRBD2. The end of the DNA aligns better with TRBJ2-7, so the J call may be wrong. The germline gives CDR1 DFQATT, CDR2 SNEGSKA (reference sequence). The length of the CDR3 is 18 residues. The CDR3 loop is CSALREKPGLAGEGEQYF. In nucleotides, the CDR3 is TGCAGTGCCCTGAGGGAAAAACCGGGACTAGCGGGAGAGGGCGAGCAGTACTTC.

This clonotype was found a few times. This sequence joins TRBV5-1 and TRBJ1-4; TRBD1 matches at 8 bases. The CDR3 consists of 20 residues. Trimming took 4 bases from V and 0 from J; bases not matched to a gene: 17. The germline CDR1 and CDR2 sequences are SGHRS and YFSETQ. The CDR3 here is CASSPIARTGPITTNEKLFF. CDR3 nucleotides: TGCGCCAGCAGCCCGATAGCCCGGACAGGGCCGATTACAACTAATGAAAAACTGTTTTTT.